The 14 T cell receptor beta chains below were found in one sample sequenced in a study of blood T cell repertoires in COVID-19 (dated by TCRdb to about 2020). The library was obtained by the immunoSEQ multiplex PCR assay. The source is immuneACCESS, and TCRdb retained only in-frame sequences with V and J called. Part of the clones is not carried over; for the studies checked, unresolved V genes explain less than half of this, and the remainder is unexplained. Counted in this sample were some 180,000 clones; 65% to 85% of them appeared once. The top ten constitute about 7% of the sample. The sequenced sample was peripheral blood. Receptors were obtained from a woman aged 40 to 55 with COVID-19, enrolled during active disease.

The gene calls are TRBV27 and TRBJ2-7; TRBD1 aligns across 10 bases. The V segment lost 3 bases and the J segment 0 bases; nucleotides outside the gene matches: 14. The CDR3 runs 19 residues. CDR1 is MNHEY, CDR2 SMNVEV, per germline (reference sequence). The CDR3 region is CASSFPGTGVWGSSYEQYF. CDR3 nucleotides: TGTGCCAGCAGTTTCCCCGGGACAGGGGTATGGGGTAGCTCCTACGAGCAGTACTTC.

The chain uses TRBV10-3 and TRBJ1-6; no clear D. Germline values: CDR1 ENHRY, CDR2 SYGVKD. The CDR3 is 13 residues long. Trimming pared 6 bases from V and 6 bases from J, leaving 9 bases between. The CDR3 protein is CAIRADINSPLHF. DNA of the CDR3: TGTGCCATCAGGGCCGATATTAATTCACCCCTCCACTTT.

For this clone: Relative to the germline gene, one junction end is altered; a read error may explain this. V and J are TRBV5-1 and TRBJ1-5; 10 bases map to TRBD1. The CDR3 spans 16 residues. The V gene's germline CDR1 is SGHRS and CDR2 YFSETQ. The CDR3 protein is CVSSLGDRGTYQPQHF. For the CDR3, the DNA is TGCGTCAGCAGCTTGGGGGACAGGGGTACTTATCAGCCCCAGCATTTT.

The chain uses TRBV2 and TRBJ2-7; TRBD2 matches 8 bases. V shed 7 bases, J shed 0 bases, and the junction held 8 bases outside the gene matches. CDR3 length: 15 residues. The germline V gene encodes CDR1 SNHLY and CDR2 FYNNEI. In DNA, the CDR3 is TGTGCCAGCACCGGGGGGGGGACCTCCTCCTACGAGCAGTACTTC. Translating it yields CASTGGGTSSYEQYF.

The chain carries TRBV4-2 and TRBJ1-2; unclear D gene. Germline-derived CDR1 and CDR2 are LGHNA and YNFKEQ. The CDR3 has 13 amino acids. Trimming took 1 base from V and 4 from J, leaving 7 bases between them. The CDR3 DNA sequence: TGTGCCAGCAGCCAAGTGGCAGGCTATGGCTACACCTTC. Translating it yields CASSQVAGYGYTF.

The V and J genes are TRBV10-3 and TRBJ2-7; perhaps TRBD1 as D (6 bases). Per the germline V gene, CDR1 is ENHRY and CDR2 is SYGVKD. This CDR3 comprises 16 residues. V was trimmed by 0 bases and J by 2 bases, leaving 14 bases between them. The CDR3 here is CAISESPDRSPYEQYF. CDR3 in DNA: TGTGCCATCAGTGAGTCCCCAGACAGGAGCCCCTACGAGCAGTACTTC.

This chain connects TRBV5-8 to TRBJ1-1; no firm D call. This CDR3 has 14 residues. CDR1 is SGHTS and CDR2 is YDEGEE in the germline V gene. Trimming removed 5 bases from V and 6 bases from J, with 17 bases in between. The CDR3 region is CASSLRGWFSEAFF. DNA for the CDR3: TGTGCCAGCAGTTTGAGAGGTTGGTTCTCTGAAGCTTTCTTT.

This chain links TRBV6-5 with TRBJ1-1; D gene ambiguous. V was trimmed by 8 bases and J by 6 bases, leaving 13 bases between them. CDR3 length: 12 residues. The V gene's germline CDR1 is MNHEY and CDR2 SVGAGI. DNA of the CDR3: TGTGCCAGCCATAGGCGGCGGGCTGAAGCTTTCTTT. Translating gives CASHRRRAEAFF.

This clone appeared once. The chain has TRBV7-9 and TRBJ1-4; D perhaps matches TRBD1 (5 bases). The CDR3 consists of 15 residues. The V end was cut by 1 base, the J end by 5 bases, with 11 bases between. Germline CDR1 reads SEHNR; CDR2 reads FQNEAQ (reference sequence). CDR3 sequence (DNA): TGTGCCAGCAGCTTAGTAGTCCAGGGAAATGAAAAACTGTTTTTT. It codes for CASSLVVQGNEKLFF.

The genes are TRBV20-1 and TRBJ2-5; 14 bases are shared with TRBD2. CDR3 length equals 17 residues. The trim removed 3 bases at V and 4 bases at J, leaving 10 bases unmatched. Germline CDR1 and CDR2: DFQATT and SNEGSKA (reference sequence). The CDR3 DNA reads TGCAGTGCTAGTTCGAGACTAGCGGGGGGGCCTCGAGAGACCCAGTACTTC. Its translation: CSASSRLAGGPRETQYF.

The J gene is TRBJ2-7, the V gene TRBV5-4; 9 positions match TRBD2. The CDR3 is 15 amino acids. The germline CDR1 and CDR2 sequences are SGHNT and YYREEE (reference sequence). The J segment lost 1 base and the V segment lost 2 bases, leaving 4 bases of the junction unmatched. The CDR3: CASSFGLAPSYEQYF. CDR3 sequence (DNA): TGTGCCAGCAGCTTTGGACTAGCGCCTTCCTACGAGCAGTACTTC.

The chain carries TRBV6-5 and TRBJ2-1, with TRBD1 matching over 8 bases. Trimming took 7 bases from V and 7 from J; bases not matched to a gene: 9. Germline V gives CDR1 MNHEY, CDR2 SVGAGI. This CDR3 region has 14 residues. The CDR3 region is CASKGQGMANEQFF. The CDR3, as DNA: TGTGCCAGCAAAGGACAGGGCATGGCAAATGAGCAGTTCTTC.

The chain recombines TRBV25-1 with TRBJ1-4; D gene uncertain. Germline V CDR1 and CDR2: MGHDK, SYGVNS. The V end was cut by 6 bases, the J end by 5 bases, with 13 bases between. The CDR3 spans 14 residues. CDR3 region: CASREGVDNEKLFF. For the CDR3, the DNA is TGTGCCAGCAGGGAGGGAGTAGACAATGAAAAACTGTTTTTT.

V gene TRBV7-6 combines with J gene TRBJ2-2; no clear D gene. The CDR3 loop spans 13 amino acids. CDR1 is SGHVS and CDR2 is FNYEAQ in the germline V gene. The V and J ends lost 2 bases and 1 base respectively, with 2 bases between them. The DNA of the CDR3 is TGTGCCAGCAGCTTACTGAACACCGGGGAGCTGTTTTTT. This codes for CASSLLNTGELFF.